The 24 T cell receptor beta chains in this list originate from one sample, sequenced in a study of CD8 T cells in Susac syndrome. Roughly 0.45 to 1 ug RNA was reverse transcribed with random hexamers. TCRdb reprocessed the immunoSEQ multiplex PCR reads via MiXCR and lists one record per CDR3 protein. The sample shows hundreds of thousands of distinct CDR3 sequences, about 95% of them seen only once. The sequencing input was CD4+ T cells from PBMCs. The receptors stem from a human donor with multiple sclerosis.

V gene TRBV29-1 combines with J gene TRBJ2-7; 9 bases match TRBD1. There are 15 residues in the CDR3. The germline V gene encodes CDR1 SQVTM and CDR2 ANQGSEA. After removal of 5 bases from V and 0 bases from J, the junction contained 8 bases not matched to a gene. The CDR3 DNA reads TGCAGCGTTACCTCCGGGACAGGGAGCTCCTACGAGCAGTACTTC. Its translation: CSVTSGTGSSYEQYF.

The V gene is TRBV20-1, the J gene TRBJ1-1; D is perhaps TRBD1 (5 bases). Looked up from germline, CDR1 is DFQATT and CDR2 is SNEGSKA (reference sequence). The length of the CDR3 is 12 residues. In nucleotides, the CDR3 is TGCAAAACACTCAGGGATGCCACTGAAGCTTTCTTT. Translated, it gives CKTLRDATEAFF.

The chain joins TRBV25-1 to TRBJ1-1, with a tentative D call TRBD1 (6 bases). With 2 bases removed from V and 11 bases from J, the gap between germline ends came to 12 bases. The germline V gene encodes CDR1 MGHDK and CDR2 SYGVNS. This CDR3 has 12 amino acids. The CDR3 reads CASSELRGWAFF. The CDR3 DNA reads TGTGCCAGCAGTGAACTCAGGGGATGGGCTTTCTTT.

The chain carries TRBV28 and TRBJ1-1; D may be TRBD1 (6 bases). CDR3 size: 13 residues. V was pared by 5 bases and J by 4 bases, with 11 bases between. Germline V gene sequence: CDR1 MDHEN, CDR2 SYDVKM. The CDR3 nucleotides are TGTGCCAGCAGTGGAAGGGGGGGCACTGAAGCTTTCTTT. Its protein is CASSGRGGTEAFF.

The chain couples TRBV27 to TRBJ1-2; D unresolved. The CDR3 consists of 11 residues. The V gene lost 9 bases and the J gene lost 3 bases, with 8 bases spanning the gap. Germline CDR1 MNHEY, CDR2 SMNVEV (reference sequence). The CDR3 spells CASLVDYGYTF. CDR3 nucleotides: TGTGCCAGTCTTGTGGACTATGGCTACACCTTC.

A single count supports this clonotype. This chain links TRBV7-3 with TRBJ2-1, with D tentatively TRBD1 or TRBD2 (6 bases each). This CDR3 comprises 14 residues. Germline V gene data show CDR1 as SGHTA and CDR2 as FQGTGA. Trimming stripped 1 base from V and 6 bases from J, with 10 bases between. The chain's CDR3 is CASSLIGGVNEQFF. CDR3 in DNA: TGTGCCAGCAGCTTAATCGGGGGCGTCAATGAGCAGTTCTTC.

The CDR3 reads CASTFEETQYF. The DNA of the CDR3 is TGCGCCAGCACCTTCGAAGAGACCCAGTACTTC. V and J are TRBV23-1 and TRBJ2-5, with D unclear. TRBV23-1 is labeled an ORF, and its function is uncertain. Trimming took 7 bases from V and 3 from J, leaving 6 bases between them. The CDR3 has 11 amino acids.

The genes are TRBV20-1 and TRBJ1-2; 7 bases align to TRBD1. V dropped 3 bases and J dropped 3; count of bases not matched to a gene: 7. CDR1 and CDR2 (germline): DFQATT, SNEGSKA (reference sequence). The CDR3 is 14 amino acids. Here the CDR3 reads CSARDRRTHYGYTF. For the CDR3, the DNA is TGCAGTGCTAGGGACAGGAGAACTCACTATGGCTACACCTTC.

The CDR3 loop reads CASSPTGDTEAFF. The CDR3 bases are TGTGCCAGCTCACCAACAGGGGACACTGAAGCTTTCTTT. The chain couples TRBV18 to TRBJ1-1; 7 bases fit TRBD1. Per the germline V gene, CDR1 is KGHSH and CDR2 is LQKENI. The J segment lost 3 bases and the V segment lost 2 bases, leaving 0 bases of the junction unmatched. The CDR3 contains 13 residues. The full variable domain, rest sourced from reference TRBV18 and TRBJ1-1, is NAGVMQNPRHLVRRRGQEARLRCSPMKGHSHVYWYRQLPEEGLKFMVYLQKENIIDESGMPKERFSAEFPKEGPSILRIQQVVRGDSAAYFCASSPTGDTEAFFGQGTRLTVV.

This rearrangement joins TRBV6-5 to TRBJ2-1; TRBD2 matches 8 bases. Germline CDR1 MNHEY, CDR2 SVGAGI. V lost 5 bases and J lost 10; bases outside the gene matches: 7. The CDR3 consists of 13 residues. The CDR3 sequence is CASSPPGGREQFF. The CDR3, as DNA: TGTGCCAGCAGTCCCCCGGGGGGGCGGGAGCAGTTCTTC.

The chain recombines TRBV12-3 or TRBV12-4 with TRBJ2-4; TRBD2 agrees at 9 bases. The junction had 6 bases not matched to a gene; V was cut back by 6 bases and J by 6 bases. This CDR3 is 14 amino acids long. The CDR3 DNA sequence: TGTGCCAGCAGCCCGGGACTAGCTGGAAACATTCAGTACTTC. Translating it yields CASSPGLAGNIQYF.

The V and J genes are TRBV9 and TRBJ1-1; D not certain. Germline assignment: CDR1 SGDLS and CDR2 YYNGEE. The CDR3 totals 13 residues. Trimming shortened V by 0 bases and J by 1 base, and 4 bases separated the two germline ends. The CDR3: CASSVAANTEAFF. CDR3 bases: TGTGCCAGCAGCGTAGCGGCGAACACTGAAGCTTTCTTT. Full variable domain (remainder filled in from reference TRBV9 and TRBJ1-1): DSGVTQTPKHLITATGQRVTLRCSPRSGDLSVYWYQQSLDQGLQFLIQYYNGEERAKGNILERFSAQQFPDLHSELNLSSLELGDSALYFCASSVAANTEAFFGQGTRLTVV.

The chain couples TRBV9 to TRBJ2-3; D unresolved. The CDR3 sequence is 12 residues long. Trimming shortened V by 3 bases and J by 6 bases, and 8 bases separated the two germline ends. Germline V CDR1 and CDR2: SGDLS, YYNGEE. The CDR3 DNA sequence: TGTGCCAGCAGCGCCCTCGGTGATACGCAGTATTTT. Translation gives CASSALGDTQYF.

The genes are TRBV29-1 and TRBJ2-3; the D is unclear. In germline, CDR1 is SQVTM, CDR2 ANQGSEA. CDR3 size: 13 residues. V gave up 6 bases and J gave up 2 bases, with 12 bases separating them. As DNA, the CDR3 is TGCAGCGTGACGGCCAGGATCACAGATACGCAGTATTTT. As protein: CSVTARITDTQYF.

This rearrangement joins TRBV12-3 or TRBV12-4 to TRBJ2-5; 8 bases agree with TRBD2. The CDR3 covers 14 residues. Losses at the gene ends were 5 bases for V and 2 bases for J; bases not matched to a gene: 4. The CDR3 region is CASSTVAGQETQYF. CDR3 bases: TGTGCCAGCAGTACGGTAGCGGGACAAGAGACCCAGTACTTC.

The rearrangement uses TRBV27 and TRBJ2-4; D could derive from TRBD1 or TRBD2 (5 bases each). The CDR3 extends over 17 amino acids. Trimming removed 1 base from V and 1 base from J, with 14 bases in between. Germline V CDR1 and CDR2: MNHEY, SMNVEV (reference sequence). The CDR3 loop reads CASSLLAVGTAKNIQYF. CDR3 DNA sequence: TGTGCCAGCAGTTTATTGGCGGTAGGGACCGCCAAAAACATTCAGTACTTC.

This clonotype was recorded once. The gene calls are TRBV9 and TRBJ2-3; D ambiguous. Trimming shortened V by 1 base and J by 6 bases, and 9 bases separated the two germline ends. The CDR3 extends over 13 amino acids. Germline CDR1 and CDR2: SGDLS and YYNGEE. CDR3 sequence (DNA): TGTGCCAGCAGCGTAAATTTGATGGATACGCAGTATTTT. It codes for CASSVNLMDTQYF.

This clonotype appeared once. CDR3 sequence (DNA): TGCAGTGCTAGAGAGGAATGGACACCAAATCAGCCCCAGCATTTT. Amino acid sequence: CSAREEWTPNQPQHF. The genes are TRBV20-1 and TRBJ1-5; D may be TRBD1 (5 bases). V lost 0 bases and J lost 4, with 13 bases in between. Germline V gene data show CDR1 as DFQATT and CDR2 as SNEGSKA (reference sequence). This CDR3 is built from 15 residues.

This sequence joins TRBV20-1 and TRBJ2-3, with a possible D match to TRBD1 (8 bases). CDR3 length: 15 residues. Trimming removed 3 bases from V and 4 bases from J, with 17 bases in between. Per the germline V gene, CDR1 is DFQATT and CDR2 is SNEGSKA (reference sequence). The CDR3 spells CSARGQAGASDTQYF. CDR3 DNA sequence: TGCAGTGCTAGGGGACAGGCGGGGGCTTCAGATACGCAGTATTTT.

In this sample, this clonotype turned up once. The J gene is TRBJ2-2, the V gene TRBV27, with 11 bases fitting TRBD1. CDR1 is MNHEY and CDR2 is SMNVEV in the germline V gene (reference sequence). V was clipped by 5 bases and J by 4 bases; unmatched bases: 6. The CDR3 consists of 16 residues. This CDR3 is CASSDRDRGGTGELFF. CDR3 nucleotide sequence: TGTGCCAGCAGTGACCGGGACAGGGGGGGCACCGGGGAGCTGTTTTTT.

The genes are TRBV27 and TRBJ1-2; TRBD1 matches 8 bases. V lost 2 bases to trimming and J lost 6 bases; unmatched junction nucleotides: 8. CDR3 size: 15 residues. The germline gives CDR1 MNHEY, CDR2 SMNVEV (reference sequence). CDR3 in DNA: TGTGCCAGCAGTTTAGGCCTGGACAGGGTCGATGGCTACACCTTC. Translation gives CASSLGLDRVDGYTF.

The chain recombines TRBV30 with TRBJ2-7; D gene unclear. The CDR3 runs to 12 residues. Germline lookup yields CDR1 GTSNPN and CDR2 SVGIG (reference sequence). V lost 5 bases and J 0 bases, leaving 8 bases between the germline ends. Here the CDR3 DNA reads TGTGCCTGGGGCACCAACTCCTACGAGCAGTACTTC. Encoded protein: CAWGTNSYEQYF.

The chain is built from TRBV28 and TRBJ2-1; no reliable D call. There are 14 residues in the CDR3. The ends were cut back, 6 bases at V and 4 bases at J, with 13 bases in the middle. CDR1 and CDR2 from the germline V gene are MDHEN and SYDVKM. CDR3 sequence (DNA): TGTGCCAGCAGCCCTACCCGCAATTACAATGAGCAGTTCTTC. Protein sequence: CASSPTRNYNEQFF.

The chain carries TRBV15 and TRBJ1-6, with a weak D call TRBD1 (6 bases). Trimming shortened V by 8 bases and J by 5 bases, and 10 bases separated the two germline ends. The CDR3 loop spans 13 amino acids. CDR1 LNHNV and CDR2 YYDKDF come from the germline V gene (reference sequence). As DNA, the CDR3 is TGTGCCACCCAGGGGACGGATAATTCACCCCTCCACTTT. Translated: CATQGTDNSPLHF.